This T cell receptor (beta chain) came from a study of control samples from healthy donors and cancer patients. Profiling relied on immunoSEQ multiplex PCR, and the TCRdb table lists in-frame clones only, not all of them. The sample includes 120,000 or so clones, roughly 92% of them seen just once. The CDR3 sequence is 15 residues long. The origin of this receptor is a man older than 75 with head and neck cancer. Sequenced: PBMCs. V usage is TRBV21-1 and J usage is TRBJ1-3. TRBV21-1 is listed as a pseudogene. The CDR3 DNA sequence: TGTGCCAGCAGCACCAACGACGCCTCTGGAAACACCATATATTTT. Protein sequence: CASSTNDASGNTIYF.